This TCR beta chain was recovered during a study of T cell responses to AZD1222 COVID-19 vaccine. Regarding this clone: Its antigen remains unknown.

General study points: Clonal diversity was possibly underestimated, and white British individuals and females predominated among donors.

The germline V and J ends were trimmed by 3 bases and 1 base, with 6 bases remaining between them. Germline V gene sequence: CDR1 SGHDN, CDR2 FVKESK. This CDR3 is 13 amino acids long. Combined were second doses at about 4 or about 12 weeks. Profiling relied on immunoSEQ multiplex PCR, and the TCRdb table lists in-frame clones only, not all of them. The table includes 150,000 or so clones, just over 90% detected once. The specimen was peripheral blood, collected 28 days after the second AZD1222 dose. The TCR was taken from an adult who received the AZD1222 COVID-19 vaccine. V is TRBV14 and J is TRBJ1-1; D gene uncertain. CDR3 amino acids: CASSQGWNTEAFF. The CDR3 nucleotides read TGTGCCAGCAGCCAGGGCTGGAACACTGAAGCTTTCTTT.